This T cell receptor (beta chain) was retrieved from a study of shared clonotypes between healthy human individuals. Method: immunoSEQ multiplex PCR; TCRdb's copy keeps in-frame clones and lacks some. The repertoire has some 1 million clones, about 75% of them found once; the top ten carry 1.4%. This clonotype originated in a man in his late teens or twenties in good health. Input material: memory CD4+ T cells sorted from blood. The sample's subset: CD45RA-negative fraction.

The CDR3 coding sequence is TGCAGTGCTTCAGGGTTCGCTGGCTACACCTTC. Encoded protein: CSASGFAGYTF. V and J are TRBV20-1 and TRBJ1-2; tentatively, D is TRBD1 (5 bases). V lost 5 bases and J 7 bases, leaving 11 bases between the germline ends. Germline values: CDR1 DFQATT, CDR2 SNEGSKA (reference sequence). The CDR3 is made up of 11 amino acids.